This T cell receptor beta chain was observed in a study of identifying expanded T cells in peripheral blood. Germline V gene lookup returns CDR1 LNHNV and CDR2 YYDKDF (reference sequence). V lost 5 bases to trimming and J lost 7 bases; unmatched junction nucleotides: 17. The length of the CDR3 is 17 residues. The repertoire was sequenced with immunoSEQ multiplex PCR; TCRdb's copy has only in-frame clones and lacks some. The sample has some 95,000 clones, nearly 90% seen once. Sequenced input: blood. The chain links TRBV15 to TRBJ1-2; 9 bases are shared with TRBD1. This TCR derives from a person aged 18 to 75 in good health. CDR3 nucleotides: TGTGCCACCAGCGGAGGGGTTAGTCCCGGGACAGGGTCTGGCTACACCTTC. Protein product: CATSGGVSPGTGSGYTF.